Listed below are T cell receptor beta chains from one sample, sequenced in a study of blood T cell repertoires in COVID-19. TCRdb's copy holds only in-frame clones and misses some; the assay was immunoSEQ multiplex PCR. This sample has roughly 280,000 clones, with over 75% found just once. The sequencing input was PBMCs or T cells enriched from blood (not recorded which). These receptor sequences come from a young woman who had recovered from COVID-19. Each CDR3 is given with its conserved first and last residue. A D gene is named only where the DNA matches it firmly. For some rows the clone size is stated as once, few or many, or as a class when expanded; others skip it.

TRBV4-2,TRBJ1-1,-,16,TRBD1,TGTGCCAGCAGCCCCCGGACAGGAGGGCCGAACACTGAAGCTTTCTTT,CASSPRTGGPNTEAFF
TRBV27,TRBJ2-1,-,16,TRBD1,TGTGCCAGCAGACCCACCCGGACAGGGCACTACAATGAGCAGTTCTTC,CASRPTRTGHYNEQFF
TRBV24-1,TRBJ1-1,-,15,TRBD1,TGTGCCACCAGTGAGGACAGGGAACGATGCACTGAAGCTTTCTTT,CATSEDRERCTEAFF
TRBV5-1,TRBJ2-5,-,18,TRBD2,TGCGCCAGCAGCTTGGGAGTAGCGGGGGGGCCGGGACAAGAGACCCAGTACTTC,CASSLGVAGGPGQETQYF
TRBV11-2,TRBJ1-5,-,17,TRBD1,TGTGCCAGCAGCCCCTATACCGGGACAGGGGATAATCAGCCCCAGCATTTT,CASSPYTGTGDNQPQHF
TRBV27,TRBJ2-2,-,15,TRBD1,TGTGCCACTGGCCCGGGACAGCCGGTCACCGGGGAGCTGTTTTTT,CATGPGQPVTGELFF
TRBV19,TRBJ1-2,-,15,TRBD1,TGTGCCAGTAGCCCGGGGACAGCCGTTTACTATGGCTACACCTTC,CASSPGTAVYYGYTF
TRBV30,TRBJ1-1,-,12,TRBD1,TGTGCCTGGGGGACAGGTCACACTGAAGCTTTCTTT,CAWGTGHTEAFF
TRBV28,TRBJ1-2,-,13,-,TGTGCCAGCAGTTTTACAGGGATCTATGGCTACACCTTC,CASSFTGIYGYTF
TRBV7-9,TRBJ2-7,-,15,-,TGTGCCAGCAGCCCCCGTGCCGGCGGCGTCTACGAGCAGTACTTC,CASSPRAGGVYEQYF
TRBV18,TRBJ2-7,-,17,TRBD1,TGTGCCAGCTCACCTCTGGGACCCGGGACAGGCTACTACGAGCAGTACTTC,CASSPLGPGTGYYEQYF
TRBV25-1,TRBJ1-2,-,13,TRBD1,TGTGCCAGCAGTCCTCGGACAGGGGGCGCGTACACCTTC,CASSPRTGGAYTF
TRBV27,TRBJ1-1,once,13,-,TGTGCCAGCAGCCAAGGGAGGAACACTGAAGCTTTCTTT,CASSQGRNTEAFF
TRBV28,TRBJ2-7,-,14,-,TGTGCCAGCAGTTTAAGCACAGGGTATCGCGAGCAGTACTTC,CASSLSTGYREQYF
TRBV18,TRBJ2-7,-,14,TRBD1,TGTGCCAGCTCACCAGGGACAGGGGCCTACGAGCAGTACTTC,CASSPGTGAYEQYF
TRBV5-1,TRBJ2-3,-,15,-,TGCGCCAGCAGCTTGGCCCGGGGGATCCCAGATACGCAGTATTTT,CASSLARGIPDTQYF
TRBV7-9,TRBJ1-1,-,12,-,TGTGCCAGCAGCTTATCAGTCACTGAAGCTTTCTTT,CASSLSVTEAFF
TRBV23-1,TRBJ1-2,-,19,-,TGCGCCAGCAGCCTAAATACGCGCGAGGTGGCGAGGGAAAACTATGGCTACACCTTC,CASSLNTREVARENYGYTF
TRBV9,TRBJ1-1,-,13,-,TGTGCCAGCAGGCCGGGAGGGAACACTGAAGCTTTCTTT,CASRPGGNTEAFF
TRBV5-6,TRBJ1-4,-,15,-,TGTGCCAGCAGTTCTCAGGGAAGAATAAGTGAAAAACTGTTTTTT,CASSSQGRISEKLFF
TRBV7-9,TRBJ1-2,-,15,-,TGTGCCAGCAGCCCCCCCCTGACAGCCGACTATGGCTACACCTTC,CASSPPLTADYGYTF
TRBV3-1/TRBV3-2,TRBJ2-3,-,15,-,TGTGCCAGCAGCCCAAATGGGCTAGCGTCAGATACGCAGTATTTT,CASSPNGLASDTQYF
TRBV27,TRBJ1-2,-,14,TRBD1,TGTGCCAGCAGGCTTCAGGGGGCGAACTATGGCTACACCTTC,CASRLQGANYGYTF
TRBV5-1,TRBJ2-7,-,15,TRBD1,TGCGCCAGCAGCTGGGGGACAGGGCGGGTTGACGAGCAGTACTTC,CASSWGTGRVDEQYF
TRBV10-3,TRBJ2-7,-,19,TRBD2,TGTGCCATCAGTTCCCGCAGGCTAGCGGGGGGCTTAAGCTCCTACGAGCAGTACTTC,CAISSRRLAGGLSSYEQYF
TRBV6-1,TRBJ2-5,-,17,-,TGTGCCAGCAGTGATATACGGGAGGGGGCCCCGCAAGAGACCCAGTACTTC,CASSDIREGAPQETQYF
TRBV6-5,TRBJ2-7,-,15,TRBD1,TGTGCCAGCAGTATAGGGACAGGGGGCCCCTACGAGCAGTACTTC,CASSIGTGGPYEQYF
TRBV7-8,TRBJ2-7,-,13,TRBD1,TGTGCCAGCAGCCCGCGACAGGGTGGCGAGCAGTACTTC,CASSPRQGGEQYF
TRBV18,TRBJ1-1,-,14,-,TGTGCCAGCTCAGTCGGGGAGCCGAACACTGAAGCTTTCTTT,CASSVGEPNTEAFF
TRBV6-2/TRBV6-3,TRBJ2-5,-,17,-,TGTGCCAGCAGTTACTCGAAGGCGGGGAGCTTTAAAGAGACCCAGTACTTC,CASSYSKAGSFKETQYF
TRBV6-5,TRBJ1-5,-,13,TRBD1,TGTGCCAGCAAGACAGGGAACGCTCAGCCCCAGCATTTT,CASKTGNAQPQHF
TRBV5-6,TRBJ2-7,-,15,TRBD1,TGTGCCAGCAGCTTGGTGACAGGGAATTTCTACGAGCAGTACTTC,CASSLVTGNFYEQYF
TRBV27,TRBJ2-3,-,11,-,TGTGCCAGCAGGAGACTAGATACGCAGTATTTT,CASRRLDTQYF
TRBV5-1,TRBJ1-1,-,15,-,TGCGCCAGCAGCCCGCGCGGGGGGGGTCGAACTGAAGCTTTCTTT,CASSPRGGGRTEAFF
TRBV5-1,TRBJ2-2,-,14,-,TGCGCCAGCAGCTTGGCTCGGGGAGCCGGGGAGCTGTTTTTT,CASSLARGAGELFF
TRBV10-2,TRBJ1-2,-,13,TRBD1,TGCGCCAGCAGTCCCACAGGGGTCTATGGCTACACCTTC,CASSPTGVYGYTF
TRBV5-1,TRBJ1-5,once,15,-,TGCGCCAGCAGCTTGGAAGGAGGTTATAGTCAGCCCCAGCATTTT,CASSLEGGYSQPQHF
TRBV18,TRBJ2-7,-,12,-,TGTGCCAGCTCACCGGCCCAGGGTGAGCAGTACTTC,CASSPAQGEQYF
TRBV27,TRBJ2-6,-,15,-,TGTGCCAGCAGTTTAGCGCTTTCTGGGGCCAACGTCCTGACTTTC,CASSLALSGANVLTF
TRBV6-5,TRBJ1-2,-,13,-,TGTGCCAGCAGACTTTACGGGGGGGGTGGCTACACCTTC,CASRLYGGGGYTF
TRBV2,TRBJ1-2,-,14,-,TGTGCCAGCAGTGAATCGTGGCGGTCCTATGGCTACACCTTC,CASSESWRSYGYTF
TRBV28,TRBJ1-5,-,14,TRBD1,TGTGCCAGCAGTTTAGACAGGGGGCCCCAGCCCCAGCATTTT,CASSLDRGPQPQHF
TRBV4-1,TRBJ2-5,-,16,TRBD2,TGCGCCAGCAGCCCAGGGACTAGCGGTTACCAAGAGACCCAGTACTTC,CASSPGTSGYQETQYF
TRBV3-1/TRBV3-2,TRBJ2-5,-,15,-,TGTGCCAGCAGCCAAGACTTCGCCAGCCAAGAGACCCAGTACTTC,CASSQDFASQETQYF
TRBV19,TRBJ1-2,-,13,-,TGTGCCAGTAGTCCTCAGGGGACCTATGGCTACACCTTC,CASSPQGTYGYTF
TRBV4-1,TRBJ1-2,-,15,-,TGCGCCAGCAGCCAAGATTCGCAGGGGACCTATGGCTACACCTTC,CASSQDSQGTYGYTF
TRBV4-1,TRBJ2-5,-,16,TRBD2,TGCGCCAGCAGCCAAGTCCCAGCGGGGGGGCCAGAGACCCAGTACTTC,CASSQVPAGGPETQYF
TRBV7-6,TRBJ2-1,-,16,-,TGTGCCAGCAGCTTAGCGCGAGGGGAGGTTGGCAATGAGCAGTTCTTC,CASSLARGEVGNEQFF
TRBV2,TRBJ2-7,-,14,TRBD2,TGTGCCAGCAGTGGTAGTAGAGCGGGGAGCGAGCAGTACTTC,CASSGSRAGSEQYF
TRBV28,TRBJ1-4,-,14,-,TGTGCCAGCAGTCCGGGGGGGGGCCTAGAAAAACTGTTTTTT,CASSPGGGLEKLFF
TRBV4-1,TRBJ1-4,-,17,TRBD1,TGCGCCAGCAGCCAAGCTGATCAGGGGGACAGTTGGGAAAAACTGTTTTTT,CASSQADQGDSWEKLFF
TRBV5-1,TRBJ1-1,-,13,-,TGCGCCAGCAGCTTGGAGCAGGGGCCTGAAGCTTTCTTT,CASSLEQGPEAFF
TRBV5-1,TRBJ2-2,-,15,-,TGCGCCAGCAGCTTGGTGCAGTCGAACACCGGGGAGCTGTTTTTT,CASSLVQSNTGELFF
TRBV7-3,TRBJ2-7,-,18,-,TGTGCCAGCAGCTTACAATTAAGGGGGAGCCCCATCCCCTACGAGCAGTACTTC,CASSLQLRGSPIPYEQYF
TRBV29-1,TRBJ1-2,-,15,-,TGCAGCGTTGGAGGACAGACGGGCTGGAACTATGGCTACACCTTC,CSVGGQTGWNYGYTF
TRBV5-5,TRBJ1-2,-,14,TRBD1,TGTGCCAGCAGGCCACAGGGGGTTGACTATGGCTACACCTTC,CASRPQGVDYGYTF
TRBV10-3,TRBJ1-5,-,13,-,TGTGCCACCCTCGGGGGACCCAATCAGCCCCAGCATTTT,CATLGGPNQPQHF